Described below is a single T cell receptor beta chain sequence and its context. Germline V gene data show CDR1 as SGHRS and CDR2 as YFSETQ. The V segment lost 4 bases and the J segment 4 bases; nucleotides outside the gene matches: 8. The CDR3 has 17 residues. The record originates from a study of blood T cell repertoires in COVID-19. The assay was immunoSEQ multiplex PCR, and TCRdb's table has in-frame clones only and misses some. The table shows more than 85,000 clones, with 76% occurring only once. The rearrangement links TRBV5-1 to TRBJ2-2; 12 bases map to TRBD2. The origin of this receptor is a woman aged 80 or over with acute or convalescent COVID-19. Sequencing was done on a sample of peripheral blood. The CDR3 loop reads CASSPVTSGGTTGELFF. DNA for the CDR3: TGCGCCAGCAGCCCAGTGACTAGCGGGGGTACCACCGGGGAGCTGTTTTTT.